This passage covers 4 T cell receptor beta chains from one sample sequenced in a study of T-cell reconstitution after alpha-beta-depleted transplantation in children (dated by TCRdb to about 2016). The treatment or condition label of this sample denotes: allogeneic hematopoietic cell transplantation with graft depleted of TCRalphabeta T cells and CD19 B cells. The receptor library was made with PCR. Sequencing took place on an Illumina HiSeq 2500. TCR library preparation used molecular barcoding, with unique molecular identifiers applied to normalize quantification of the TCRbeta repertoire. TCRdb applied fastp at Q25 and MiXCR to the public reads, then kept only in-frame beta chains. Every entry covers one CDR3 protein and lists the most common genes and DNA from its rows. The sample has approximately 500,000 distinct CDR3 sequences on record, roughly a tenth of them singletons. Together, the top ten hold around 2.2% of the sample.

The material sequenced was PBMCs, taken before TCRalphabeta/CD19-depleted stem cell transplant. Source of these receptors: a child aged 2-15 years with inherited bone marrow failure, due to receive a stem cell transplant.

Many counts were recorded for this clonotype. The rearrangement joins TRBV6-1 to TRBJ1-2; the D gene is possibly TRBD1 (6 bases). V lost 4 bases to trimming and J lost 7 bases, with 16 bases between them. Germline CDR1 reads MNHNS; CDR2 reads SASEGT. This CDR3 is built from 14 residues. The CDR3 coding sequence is TGTGCCAGCAGTGGGACAGCGCGGGTGACTGGCTACACCTTC. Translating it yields CASSGTARVTGYTF.

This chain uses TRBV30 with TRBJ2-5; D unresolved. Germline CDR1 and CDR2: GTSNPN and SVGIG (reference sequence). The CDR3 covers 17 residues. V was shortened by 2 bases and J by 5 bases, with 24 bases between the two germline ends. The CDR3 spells CAWSYPRSRIKRETQYF. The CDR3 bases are TGTGCCTGGAGTTACCCACGTTCACGGATCAAAAGGGAGACCCAGTACTTC.

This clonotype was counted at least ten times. The CDR3 spells CASRPRGSEQYF. The CDR3 DNA is TGTGCCAGCAGGCCCAGGGGGAGCGAGCAGTACTTC. The chain uses TRBV6-2 or TRBV6-3 and TRBJ2-7; TRBD1 matches 7 bases. The CDR3 contains 12 residues. The trim removed 6 bases at V and 6 bases at J, leaving 5 bases unmatched. The germline CDR1 and CDR2 sequences are MNHEY and SVGEGT.

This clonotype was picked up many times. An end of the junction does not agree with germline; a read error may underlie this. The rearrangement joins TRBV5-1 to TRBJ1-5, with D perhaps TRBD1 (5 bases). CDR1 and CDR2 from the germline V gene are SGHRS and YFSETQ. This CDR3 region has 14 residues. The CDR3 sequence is CASSLGQGGQPQHF. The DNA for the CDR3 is TGTGCCAGCAGCTTGGGCCAGGGCGGGCAGCCCCAGCATTTT.